This TCR beta chain was observed in a study of cytomegalovirus exposure and HLA in healthy donors. This CDR3 has 13 amino acids. Germline lookup yields CDR1 SSHAT and CDR2 FNYEAQ (reference sequence). Assay used: immunoSEQ multiplex PCR; TCRdb lists only in-frame clones, some missing. The sample has about 220,000 clones, around 87% seen once. Ten or more counts support this clone. At one of its ends the junction is not consistent with the germline gene, which may arise from a read error. This chain connects TRBV7-7 to TRBJ1-5; D possibly corresponds to TRBD1 (5 bases). The TCR comes from a man aged 18 to 30 in good health and CMV-seronegative. Sequencing was carried out using PBMCs. The CDR3 here is CASSATENQPQHF. In nucleotides, the CDR3 is TGTGCTAGCAGCGCGACAGAGAATCAGCCCCAGCATTTT.